A single T cell receptor beta chain is shown here with its context. CDR1 DFQATT and CDR2 SNEGSKA come from the germline V gene (reference sequence). J lost 7 bases, V lost 3 bases, and 7 bases had no gene match. This CDR3 comprises 13 residues. The entry originates in a study of blood T cell repertoires in COVID-19. The overall study: Acute and convalescent COVID-19 specimens originated in the United States, Italy and Spain. In each case, the material was cDNA or gDNA derived from T cells, B-cell-depleted T cells, or PBMCs.

Original data processing: Reference gene primer amplification in the assay estimated nucleated cell counts. Produced via immunoSEQ multiplex PCR; TCRdb's table is partial and in-frame only. V and J calls and clone size come straight from that table; D and trimming were deduced from the DNA. Here the sample spans over 55,000 clones, about 81% being singletons. Material: peripheral blood. The chain is built from TRBV20-1 and TRBJ2-7, with TRBD1 matching 9 bases. This TCR derives from a woman older than 75 with acute or convalescent COVID-19. This chain's CDR3 is CSASTGTGREQYF. CDR3 DNA: TGCAGTGCTAGTACCGGGACAGGGAGGGAGCAGTACTTC.